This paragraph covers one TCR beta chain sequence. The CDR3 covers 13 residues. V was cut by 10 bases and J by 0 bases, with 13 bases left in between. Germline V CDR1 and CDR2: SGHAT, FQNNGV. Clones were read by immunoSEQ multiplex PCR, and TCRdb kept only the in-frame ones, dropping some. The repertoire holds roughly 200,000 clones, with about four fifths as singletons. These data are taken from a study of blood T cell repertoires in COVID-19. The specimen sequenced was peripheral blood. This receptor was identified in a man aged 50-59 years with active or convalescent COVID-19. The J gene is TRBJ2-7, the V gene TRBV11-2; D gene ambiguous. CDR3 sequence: CATLVESSYEQYF. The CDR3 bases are TGTGCCACCCTAGTCGAGAGCTCCTACGAGCAGTACTTC.